A single sample gave rise to the 25 T cell receptor beta chains below, sequenced in a study of blood T cell repertoires in COVID-19. This table comes from immunoSEQ multiplex PCR, and its TCRdb copy is limited to in-frame clones, with some not included. The sample yields 85,000 to 95,000 clones, approximately 92% seen once. The sequenced material came from peripheral blood. These receptors came from a woman aged 80 or over with active COVID-19.

The chain links TRBV6-5 to TRBJ2-7; 9 positions match TRBD2. Trimming at V came to 2 bases and at J to 3 bases, leaving 5 bases not matched to a gene. CDR3 length equals 15 residues. Germline CDR1 MNHEY, CDR2 SVGAGI. CDR3 DNA: TGTGCCAGCAGTTACGGCGGGGGGGAAAGCTACGAGCAGTACTTC. This sequence encodes CASSYGGGESYEQYF.

The chain combines TRBV9 with TRBJ1-1; 7 positions agree with TRBD1. The CDR3 loop spans 14 amino acids. Germline-derived CDR1 and CDR2 are SGDLS and YYNGEE. V dropped 5 bases and J dropped 3; count of bases not matched to a gene: 7. CDR3 DNA: TGTGCCAGCAGTGGACAGGCACGGCACACTGAAGCTTTCTTT. The encoded protein is CASSGQARHTEAFF.

The V gene is TRBV24-1, the J gene TRBJ2-3; 7 nucleotides agree with TRBD2. The CDR3 sequence is 14 residues long. Per germline, CDR1 KGHDR and CDR2 SFDVKD. The V and J ends lost 6 bases and 2 bases, in that order; junction bases with no gene match: 4. The DNA for the CDR3 is TGTGCCACCAGTCCACTAGCGACCACAGATACGCAGTATTTT. It yields the protein CATSPLATTDTQYF.

The chain carries TRBV14 and TRBJ2-5, with D unclear. The CDR3 extends over 12 amino acids. V gave up 1 base and J gave up 7 bases, with 7 bases separating them. CDR1 is SGHDN and CDR2 is FVKESK in the germline V gene. CDR3 sequence: CASSQGAWTQYF. DNA for the CDR3: TGTGCCAGCAGCCAAGGGGCTTGGACCCAGTACTTC. The complete variable domain, with remaining parts taken from reference TRBV14 and TRBJ2-5, reads EAGVTQFPSHSVIEKGQTVTLRCDPISGHDNLYWYRRVMGKEIKFLLHFVKESKQDESGMPNNRFLAERTGGTYSTLKVQPAELEDSGVYFCASSQGAWTQYFGPGTRLLVL.

The chain couples TRBV12-3 or TRBV12-4 to TRBJ2-1, with no clear D. Deletions cut 3 bases from V and 7 bases from J, with 10 bases between. This CDR3 is built from 13 residues. In DNA, the CDR3 is TGTGCCAGCAGTTTTGGGCTAAGGAATGAGCAGTTCTTC. Amino acid sequence: CASSFGLRNEQFF.

The chain carries TRBV6-2 or TRBV6-3 and TRBJ2-1; 8 positions agree with TRBD2. Trimming cost V 0 bases and J 3 bases; bases outside gene matches: 16. Per the germline V gene, CDR1 is MNHEY and CDR2 is SVGEGT. This CDR3 has 20 amino acids. In DNA, the CDR3 is TGTGCCAGCAGTTACTCTAGGCTAGCGGGTTACGGGGGTTACTACAATGAGCAGTTCTTC. Encoded protein: CASSYSRLAGYGGYYNEQFF.

J is TRBJ2-3 and V is TRBV5-1; TRBD2 aligns across 8 bases. After removal of 0 bases from V and 5 bases from J, the junction contained 8 bases not matched to a gene. The CDR3 covers 16 residues. Germline V CDR1 and CDR2: SGHRS, YFSETQ. The CDR3 coding sequence is TGCGCCAGCAGCTTGGTCGGCGGGGGGCGGGGAGATACGCAGTATTTT. This codes for CASSLVGGGRGDTQYF.

This sequence joins TRBV18 and TRBJ1-5; D is perhaps TRBD1 (5 bases). V was pared by 4 bases and J by 0 bases, with 19 bases between. Germline values: CDR1 KGHSH, CDR2 LQKENI. The CDR3 is made up of 18 amino acids. The CDR3 bases are TGTGCCAGCTCACGCCGACAGATTTCTGCCGATAGCAATCAGCCCCAGCATTTT. This gives the protein CASSRRQISADSNQPQHF.

This rearrangement joins TRBV13 to TRBJ2-3, with 10 nucleotides matching TRBD2. The CDR3 extends over 17 amino acids. CDR1 is PRHDT, CDR2 FYEKMQ, per germline (reference sequence). V lost 2 bases, J lost 1 base, and 6 bases stayed unmatched. The CDR3, as DNA: TGTGCCAGCAGCTTACTAGCGGGAGCGACGGGCACAGATACGCAGTATTTT. Translated, it gives CASSLLAGATGTDTQYF.

The V gene is TRBV7-2, the J gene TRBJ2-7; 9 bases fit TRBD2. The CDR3 spans 15 residues. CDR1 and CDR2 (germline): SGHTA, FQGNSA. J was trimmed by 3 bases and V by 5 bases; bases with no gene match: 8. CDR3 DNA sequence: TGTGCCAGCAGCCTTAGCGGGGGCCTCAACTACGAGCAGTACTTC. It is translated as CASSLSGGLNYEQYF. Full variable domain (remainder filled in from reference TRBV7-2 and TRBJ2-7): GAGVSQSPSNKVTEKGKDVELRCDPISGHTALYWYRQSLGQGLEFLIYFQGNSAPDKSGLPSDRFSAERTGGSVSTLTIQRTQQEDSAVYLCASSLSGGLNYEQYFGPGTRLTVT.

In nucleotides, the CDR3 is TGTGCCAGCACCGGGGGTAGCGGGAGCTCCTACAATGAGCAGTTCTTC. Protein product: CASTGGSGSSYNEQFF. The chain employs TRBV6-4 and TRBJ2-1, with 9 bases lining up with TRBD2. V trimming: 7 bases; J trimming: 0 bases; junction bases outside the gene matches: 7. This CDR3 is built from 16 residues. Germline CDR1 reads MRHNA; CDR2 reads SNTAGT.

Only a few counts were recorded for this clone. The V and J genes are TRBV28 and TRBJ2-7; TRBD2 matches at 7 bases. The CDR3 length is 14 residues. Germline assignment: CDR1 MDHEN and CDR2 SYDVKM. The V and J ends lost 7 bases and 1 base, in that order; junction bases with no gene match: 7. The CDR3 loop is CASNQPGLSYEQYF. CDR3 DNA: TGTGCCAGCAATCAACCGGGACTATCCTACGAGCAGTACTTC.

This rearrangement joins TRBV28 to TRBJ2-5, with 14 positions matching TRBD2. The CDR3 extends over 19 amino acids. V was pared by 3 bases and J by 4 bases, with 13 bases of the junction left unmatched. Germline V gives CDR1 MDHEN, CDR2 SYDVKM. The CDR3 here is CASSFISGTSGSGRETQYF. The CDR3 bases are TGTGCCAGCAGTTTTATCTCGGGGACTAGCGGGAGTGGGAGAGAGACCCAGTACTTC.

CDR3 nucleotide sequence: TGCGCCAGCAGCCACGATGCGCGGCGCTTGGGTACAGATACGCAGTATTTT. Translating it yields CASSHDARRLGTDTQYF. J is TRBJ2-3 and V is TRBV4-3; D remains ambiguous. The CDR3 extends over 17 amino acids. V dropped 3 bases and J dropped 3 bases, with 19 bases sitting between them. Per germline, CDR1 LGHNA and CDR2 YSLEER.

The V call is TRBV7-3, the J call TRBJ1-3, with 8 bases that match TRBD1. CDR1 is SGHTA, CDR2 FQGTGA, per germline. This CDR3 has 16 residues. J was trimmed by 3 bases and V by 0 bases; bases with no gene match: 4. The CDR3 protein is CASSLTGTGRGNTIYF. The CDR3, as DNA: TGTGCCAGCAGCTTAACAGGGACAGGACGTGGAAACACCATATATTTT.

The chain carries TRBV19 and TRBJ2-1; TRBD2 matches 7 bases. The V gene end was trimmed by 10 bases and the J gene end by 6 bases; junction bases not matched to a gene: 9. CDR3 length: 13 amino acids. Germline V gene lookup returns CDR1 LNHDA and CDR2 SQIVND (reference sequence). CDR3 DNA: TGTGCCACTTCCCGGGACTACATCAATGAGCAGTTCTTC. Amino acids: CATSRDYINEQFF.

V usage is TRBV29-1 and J usage is TRBJ2-2; TRBD2 matches 13 bases. The CDR3 extends over 16 amino acids. CDR1 is SQVTM and CDR2 is ANQGSEA in the germline V gene. Unmatched junction bases numbered 8, after V lost 6 bases and J lost 4 bases. The chain's CDR3 is CSVRLAGGWGTGELFF. The CDR3 DNA reads as TGCAGCGTAAGACTAGCGGGAGGTTGGGGCACCGGGGAGCTGTTTTTT.

The rearrangement uses TRBV19 and TRBJ1-4, with a tentative D call TRBD1 (5 bases). Per germline, CDR1 LNHDA and CDR2 SQIVND (reference sequence). Trimming cost V 6 bases and J 3 bases, with 11 bases left between them. This CDR3 is 14 amino acids long. DNA of the CDR3: TGTGCCAGTAGCATAAGGGGATCTAATGAAAAACTGTTTTTT. Protein sequence: CASSIRGSNEKLFF.

V and J are TRBV5-1 and TRBJ2-4; TRBD2 matches at 8 bases. J was trimmed by 8 bases and V by 4 bases; bases with no gene match: 8. The CDR3 has 14 residues. Looked up from germline, CDR1 is SGHRS and CDR2 is YFSETQ. Here the CDR3 DNA reads TGCGCCAGCAGCCCCCGGACTAGCAAGGACATTCAGTACTTC. Encoded protein: CASSPRTSKDIQYF. The whole variable domain, remainder taken from reference TRBV5-1 and TRBJ2-4, is KAGVTQTPRYLIKTRGQQVTLSCSPISGHRSVSWYQQTPGQGLQFLFEYFSETQRNKGNFPGRFSGRQFSNSRSEMNVSTLELGDSALYLCASSPRTSKDIQYFGAGTRLSVL.

J is TRBJ1-2 and V is TRBV6-7, with D possibly being TRBD1 (5 bases). TRBV6-7 is an open reading frame, and its role is uncertain. This CDR3 region has 17 residues. V lost 2 bases and J lost 4, with 20 bases in between. The CDR3 is CASSYPALGTFLYGYTF. The CDR3 DNA is TGTGCCAGCAGTTACCCCGCCCTTGGGACTTTTCTCTATGGCTACACCTTC.

This CDR3 reads CTSSQPGQGGDEQYF. Written as DNA, the CDR3 is TGCACCAGCAGCCAACCGGGACAGGGAGGTGACGAGCAGTACTTC. V usage is TRBV1 and J usage is TRBJ2-7; TRBD1, the D gene given by the table, was not confirmed from the DNA. TRBV1 is a pseudogene. CDR3 size: 15 residues.

Only a few counts were recorded for this clone. V usage is TRBV7-2 and J usage is TRBJ2-2; tentatively, D is TRBD1 (6 bases). CDR3 length: 14 residues. The V gene lost 1 base and the J gene lost 5 bases, with 8 bases spanning the gap. The germline V gene has CDR1 SGHTA and CDR2 FQGNSA. DNA for the CDR3: TGTGCCAGCAGCTTAGTGGGGGCAACCGGGGAGCTGTTTTTT. Translation: CASSLVGATGELFF.

This sequence joins TRBV4-3 and TRBJ2-3, with 13 bases identical to TRBD2. Germline V CDR1 and CDR2: LGHNA, YSLEER. V trimming: 3 bases; J trimming: 6 bases; junction bases outside the gene matches: 9. The length of the CDR3 is 17 residues. In nucleotides, the CDR3 is TGCGCCAGCAGCCACACAGTCGAGACTAGCGGGAGGGATACGCAGTATTTT. Its translation: CASSHTVETSGRDTQYF.

This chain joins TRBV18 and TRBJ2-4, with 8 bases that match TRBD1. This CDR3 region has 16 residues. The J segment lost 4 bases and the V segment lost 6 bases, leaving 11 bases of the junction unmatched. The germline gives CDR1 KGHSH, CDR2 LQKENI. The chain's CDR3 is CASSRFGRQGKNIQYF. The CDR3 DNA reads TGTGCCAGCTCCCGCTTTGGGAGACAGGGGAAAAACATTCAGTACTTC.

CDR3 sequence (DNA): TGTGCCAGCTCGAAGGGGGGGGCGCGCTTCTATGGCTACACCTTC. This codes for CASSKGGARFYGYTF. V and J are TRBV25-1 and TRBJ1-2; D possibly corresponds to TRBD1 (6 bases). This CDR3 spans 15 amino acids. V dropped 8 bases and J dropped 4 bases, with 20 bases sitting between them. Germline V gene sequence: CDR1 MGHDK, CDR2 SYGVNS.